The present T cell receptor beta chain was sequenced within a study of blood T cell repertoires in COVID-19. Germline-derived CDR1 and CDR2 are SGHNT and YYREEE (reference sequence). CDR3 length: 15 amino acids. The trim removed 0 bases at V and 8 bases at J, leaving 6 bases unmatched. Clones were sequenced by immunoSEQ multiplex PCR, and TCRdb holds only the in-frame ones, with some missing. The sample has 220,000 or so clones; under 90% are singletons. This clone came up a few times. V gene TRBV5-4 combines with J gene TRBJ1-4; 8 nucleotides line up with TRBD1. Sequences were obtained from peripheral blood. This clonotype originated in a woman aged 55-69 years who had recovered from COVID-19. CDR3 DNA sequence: TGTGCCAGCAGCTTGGCAGGGGGCGAAAGAGAAAAACTGTTTTTT. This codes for CASSLAGGEREKLFF.